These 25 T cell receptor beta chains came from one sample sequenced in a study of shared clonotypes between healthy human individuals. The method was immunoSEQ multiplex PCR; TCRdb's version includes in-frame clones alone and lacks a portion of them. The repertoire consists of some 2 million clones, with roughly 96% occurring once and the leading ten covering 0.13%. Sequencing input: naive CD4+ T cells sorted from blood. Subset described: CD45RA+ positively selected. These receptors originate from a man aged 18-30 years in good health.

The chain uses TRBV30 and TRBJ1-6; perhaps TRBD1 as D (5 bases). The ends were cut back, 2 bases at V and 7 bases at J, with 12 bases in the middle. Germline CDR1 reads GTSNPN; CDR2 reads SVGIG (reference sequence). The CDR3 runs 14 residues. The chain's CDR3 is CAWSSGFENSPLHF. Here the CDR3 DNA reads TGTGCCTGGAGTTCAGGGTTTGAAAATTCACCCCTCCACTTT.

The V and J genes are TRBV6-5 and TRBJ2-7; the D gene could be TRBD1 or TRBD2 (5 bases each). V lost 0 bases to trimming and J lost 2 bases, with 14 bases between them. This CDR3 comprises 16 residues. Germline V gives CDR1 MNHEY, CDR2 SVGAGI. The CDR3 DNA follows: TGTGCCAGCAGTTACTCTGGGCTAGCAGGGACCTACGAGCAGTACTTC. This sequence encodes CASSYSGLAGTYEQYF.

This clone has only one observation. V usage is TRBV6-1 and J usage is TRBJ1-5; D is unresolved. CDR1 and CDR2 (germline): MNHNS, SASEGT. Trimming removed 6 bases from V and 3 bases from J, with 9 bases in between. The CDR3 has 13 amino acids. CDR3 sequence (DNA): TGTGCCAGCAGCTATACAGTCAATCAGCCCCAGCATTTT. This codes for CASSYTVNQPQHF.

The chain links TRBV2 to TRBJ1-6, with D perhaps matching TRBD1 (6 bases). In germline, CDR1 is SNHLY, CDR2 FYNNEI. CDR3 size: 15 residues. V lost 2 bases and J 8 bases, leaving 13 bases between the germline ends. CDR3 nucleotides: TGTGCCAGCAGTGAAAGGGGGGGAGTGGATTCACCCCTCCACTTT. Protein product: CASSERGGVDSPLHF.

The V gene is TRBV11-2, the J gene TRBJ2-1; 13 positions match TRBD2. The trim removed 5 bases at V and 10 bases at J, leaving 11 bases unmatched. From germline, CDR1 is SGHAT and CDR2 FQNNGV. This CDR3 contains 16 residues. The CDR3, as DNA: TGTGCCAGCAGCCAAAGACTAGCGGGAGGTTCGTGGGAGCAGTTCTTC. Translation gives CASSQRLAGGSWEQFF.

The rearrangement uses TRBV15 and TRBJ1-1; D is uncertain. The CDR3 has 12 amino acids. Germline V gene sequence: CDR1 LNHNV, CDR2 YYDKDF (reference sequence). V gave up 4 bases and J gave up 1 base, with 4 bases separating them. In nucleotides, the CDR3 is TGTGCCACCAGCACTGAGAACACTGAAGCTTTCTTT. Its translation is CATSTENTEAFF.

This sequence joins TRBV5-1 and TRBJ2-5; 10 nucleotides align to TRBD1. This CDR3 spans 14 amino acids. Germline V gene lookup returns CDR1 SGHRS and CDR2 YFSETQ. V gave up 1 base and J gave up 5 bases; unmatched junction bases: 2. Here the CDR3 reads CASSLPGQGETQYF. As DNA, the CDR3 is TGCGCCAGCAGCTTGCCGGGACAGGGGGAGACCCAGTACTTC.

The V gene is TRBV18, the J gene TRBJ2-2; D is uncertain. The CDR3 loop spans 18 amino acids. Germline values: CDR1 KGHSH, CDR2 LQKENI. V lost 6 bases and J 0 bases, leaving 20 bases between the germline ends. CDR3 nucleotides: TGTGCCAGCTCCAAACGTCGAGACACAGCCTCGAACACCGGGGAGCTGTTTTTT. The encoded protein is CASSKRRDTASNTGELFF.

CDR3 in amino acids: CAWKDRRETQYF. The CDR3 nucleotides are TGTGCCTGGAAGGACCGGCGGGAGACCCAGTACTTC. V gene TRBV30 combines with J gene TRBJ2-5; D is undetermined. The V and J ends lost 4 bases and 5 bases respectively, with 11 bases between them. The CDR3 runs to 12 residues. Germline values: CDR1 GTSNPN, CDR2 SVGIG (reference sequence).

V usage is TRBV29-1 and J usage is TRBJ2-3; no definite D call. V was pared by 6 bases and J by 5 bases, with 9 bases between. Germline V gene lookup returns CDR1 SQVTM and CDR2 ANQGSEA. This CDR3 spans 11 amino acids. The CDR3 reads CSVAGEDTQYF. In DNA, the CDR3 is TGCAGCGTCGCCGGTGAAGATACGCAGTATTTT.

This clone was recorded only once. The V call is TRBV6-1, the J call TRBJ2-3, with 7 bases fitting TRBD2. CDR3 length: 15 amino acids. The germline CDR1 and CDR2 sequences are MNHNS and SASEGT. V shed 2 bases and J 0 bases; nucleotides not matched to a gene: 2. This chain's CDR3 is CASSELAVSTDTQYF. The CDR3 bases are TGTGCCAGCAGTGAACTAGCGGTTAGCACAGATACGCAGTATTTT.

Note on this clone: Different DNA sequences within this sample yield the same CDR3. CDR3 DNA sequence: TGTGCCATCAGGGGACTAGCGGGAGCTCCAGATACGCAGTATTTT. Amino acids: CAIRGLAGAPDTQYF. The V gene is TRBV10-3, the J gene TRBJ2-3; 14 bases match TRBD2. Germline V gene data show CDR1 as ENHRY and CDR2 as SYGVKD. The CDR3 is 15 amino acids. Losses at the gene ends were 6 bases for V and 4 bases for J; bases not matched to a gene: 3.

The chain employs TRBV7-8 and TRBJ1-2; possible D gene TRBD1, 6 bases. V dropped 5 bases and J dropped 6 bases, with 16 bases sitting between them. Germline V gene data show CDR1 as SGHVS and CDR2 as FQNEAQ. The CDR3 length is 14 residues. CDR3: CASSVGGLPNGYTF. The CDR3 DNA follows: TGTGCCAGCAGCGTAGGGGGACTTCCCAATGGCTACACCTTC.

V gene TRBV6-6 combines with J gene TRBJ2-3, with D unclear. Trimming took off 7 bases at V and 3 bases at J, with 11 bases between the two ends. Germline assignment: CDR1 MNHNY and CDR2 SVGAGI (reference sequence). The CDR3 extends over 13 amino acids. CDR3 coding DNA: TGTGCCAGCAAGCTAGATGGGACAGATACGCAGTATTTT. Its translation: CASKLDGTDTQYF.

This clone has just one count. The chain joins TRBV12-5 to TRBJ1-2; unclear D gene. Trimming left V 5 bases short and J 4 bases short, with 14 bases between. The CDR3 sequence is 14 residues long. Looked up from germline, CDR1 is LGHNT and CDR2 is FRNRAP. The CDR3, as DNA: TGTGCTAGTGGTCAGGTAGATCCTCTCTATGGCTACACCTTC. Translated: CASGQVDPLYGYTF.

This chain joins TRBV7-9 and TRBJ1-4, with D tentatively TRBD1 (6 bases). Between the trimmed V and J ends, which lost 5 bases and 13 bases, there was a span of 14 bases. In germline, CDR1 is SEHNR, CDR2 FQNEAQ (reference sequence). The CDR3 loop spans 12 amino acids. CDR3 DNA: TGTGCCAGCAGCCTTGAACAGGGACCACTGTTTTTT. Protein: CASSLEQGPLFF.

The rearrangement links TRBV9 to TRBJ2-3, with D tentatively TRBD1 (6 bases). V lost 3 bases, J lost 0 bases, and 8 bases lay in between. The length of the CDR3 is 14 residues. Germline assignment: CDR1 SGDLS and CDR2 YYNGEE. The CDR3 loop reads CASSGGLSTDTQYF. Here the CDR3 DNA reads TGTGCCAGCAGCGGGGGGCTAAGCACAGATACGCAGTATTTT.

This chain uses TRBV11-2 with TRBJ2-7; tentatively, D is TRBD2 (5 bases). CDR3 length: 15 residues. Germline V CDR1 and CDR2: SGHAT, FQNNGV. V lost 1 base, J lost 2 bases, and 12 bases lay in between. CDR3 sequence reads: CASSLGTSVAYEQYF. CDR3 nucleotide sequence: TGTGCCAGCAGCTTAGGTACTAGTGTCGCCTACGAGCAGTACTTC.

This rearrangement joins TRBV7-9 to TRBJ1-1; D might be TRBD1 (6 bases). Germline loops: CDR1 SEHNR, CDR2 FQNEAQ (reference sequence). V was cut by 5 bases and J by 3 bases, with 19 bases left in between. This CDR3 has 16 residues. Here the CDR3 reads CASSRRTAVLDTEAFF. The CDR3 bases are TGTGCCAGCAGCAGGAGGACAGCTGTGTTGGACACTGAAGCTTTCTTT.

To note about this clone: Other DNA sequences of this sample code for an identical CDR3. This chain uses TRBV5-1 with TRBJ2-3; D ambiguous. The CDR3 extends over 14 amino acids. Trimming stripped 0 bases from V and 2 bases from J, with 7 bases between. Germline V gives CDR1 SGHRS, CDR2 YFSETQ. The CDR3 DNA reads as TGCGCCAGCAGCTTGGACGGATCCACAGATACGCAGTATTTT. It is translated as CASSLDGSTDTQYF.

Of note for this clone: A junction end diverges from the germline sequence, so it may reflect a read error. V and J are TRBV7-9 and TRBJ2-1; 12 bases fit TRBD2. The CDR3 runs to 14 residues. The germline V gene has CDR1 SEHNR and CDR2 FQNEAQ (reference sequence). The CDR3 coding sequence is TGTGCCAGCAGCCTAGCGGGAGGGAGCAATGAGCAGTTCTTC. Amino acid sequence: CASSLAGGSNEQFF.

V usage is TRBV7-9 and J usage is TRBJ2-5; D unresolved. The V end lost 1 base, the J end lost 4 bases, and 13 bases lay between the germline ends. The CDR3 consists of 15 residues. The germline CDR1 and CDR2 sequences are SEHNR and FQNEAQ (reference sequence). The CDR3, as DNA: TGTGCCAGCAGCTTAGGGGCTAAAGTTGCAGAGACCCAGTACTTC. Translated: CASSLGAKVAETQYF.

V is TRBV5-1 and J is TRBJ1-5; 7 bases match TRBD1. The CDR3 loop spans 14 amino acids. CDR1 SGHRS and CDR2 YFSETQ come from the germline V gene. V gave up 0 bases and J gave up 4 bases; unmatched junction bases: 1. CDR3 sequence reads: CASSLETGNQPQHF. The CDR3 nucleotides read TGCGCCAGCAGCTTGGAGACAGGGAATCAGCCCCAGCATTTT.

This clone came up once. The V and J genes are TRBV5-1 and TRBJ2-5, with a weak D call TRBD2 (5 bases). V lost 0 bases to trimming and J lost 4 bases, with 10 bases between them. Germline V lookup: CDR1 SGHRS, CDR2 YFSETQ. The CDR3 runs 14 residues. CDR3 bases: TGCGCCAGCAGCTTGGAGGGAGTAGCAGAGACCCAGTACTTC. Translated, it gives CASSLEGVAETQYF.

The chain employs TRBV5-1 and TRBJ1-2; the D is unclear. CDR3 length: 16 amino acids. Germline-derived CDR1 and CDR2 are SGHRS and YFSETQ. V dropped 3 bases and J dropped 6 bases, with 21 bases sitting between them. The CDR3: CASSSGGVFRGNGYTF. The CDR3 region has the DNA TGCGCCAGCAGCTCGGGTGGTGTGTTTCGGGGTAATGGCTACACCTTC. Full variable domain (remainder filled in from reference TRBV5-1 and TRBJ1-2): KAGVTQTPRYLIKTRGQQVTLSCSPISGHRSVSWYQQTPGQGLQFLFEYFSETQRNKGNFPGRFSGRQFSNSRSEMNVSTLELGDSALYLCASSSGGVFRGNGYTFGSGTRLTVV.